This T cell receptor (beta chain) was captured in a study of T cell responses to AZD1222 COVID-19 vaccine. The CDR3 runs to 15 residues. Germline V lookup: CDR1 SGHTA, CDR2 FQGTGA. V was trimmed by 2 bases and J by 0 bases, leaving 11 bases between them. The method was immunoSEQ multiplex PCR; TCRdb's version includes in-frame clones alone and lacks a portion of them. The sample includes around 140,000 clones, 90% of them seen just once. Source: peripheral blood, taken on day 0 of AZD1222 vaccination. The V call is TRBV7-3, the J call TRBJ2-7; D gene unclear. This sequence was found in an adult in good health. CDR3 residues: CASSLRAGSSYEQYF. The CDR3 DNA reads TGTGCCAGCAGCTTACGCGCAGGAAGCTCCTACGAGCAGTACTTC.